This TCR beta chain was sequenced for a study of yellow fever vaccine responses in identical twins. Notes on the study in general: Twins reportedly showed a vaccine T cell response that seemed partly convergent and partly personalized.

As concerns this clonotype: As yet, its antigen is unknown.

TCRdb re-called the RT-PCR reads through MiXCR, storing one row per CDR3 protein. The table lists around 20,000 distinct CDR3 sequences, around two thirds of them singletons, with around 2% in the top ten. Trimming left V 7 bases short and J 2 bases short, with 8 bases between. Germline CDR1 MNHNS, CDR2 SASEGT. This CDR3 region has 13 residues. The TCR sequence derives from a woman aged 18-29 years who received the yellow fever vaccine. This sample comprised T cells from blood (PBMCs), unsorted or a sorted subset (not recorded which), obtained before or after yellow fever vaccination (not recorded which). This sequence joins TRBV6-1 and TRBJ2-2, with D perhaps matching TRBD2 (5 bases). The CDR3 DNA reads TGTGCCAGCAATCCGGGAAACACCGGGGAGCTGTTTTTT. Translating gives CASNPGNTGELFF.